What follows describes a single T cell receptor beta chain. CDR3 length: 14 residues. J was trimmed by 8 bases and V by 6 bases; bases with no gene match: 15. Per the germline V gene, CDR1 is SQVTM and CDR2 is ANQGSEA. A second roughly 7 to 12 cycle PCR used barcoded and J-beta primers. A single record per CDR3 protein comes from TCRdb applying MiXCR to the 5' RACE reads. The sample lists 1.5 million to 2 million distinct CDR3 sequences, roughly 49% occurring once. This entry comes from a study of blood T cells in healthy people across ages. The TCR was taken from a woman between 35 and 50 years old in good health. The chain couples TRBV29-1 to TRBJ1-2; TRBD1 aligns across 7 bases. Sequencing was done on a sample of blood. The CDR3 here is CSVARQGGDRGYTF. DNA of the CDR3: TGCAGCGTCGCTAGACAGGGAGGGGACCGGGGCTACACCTTC.